The rows below give T cell receptor beta chains drawn from one sample of a study of cytomegalovirus exposure and HLA in healthy donors. TCRdb's table, derived via immunoSEQ multiplex PCR, lists solely in-frame clones and lacks some. Counted here are 100,000 to 150,000 clones, approximately 17% occurring once; the ten biggest clones make up 2.9%. The sample was PBMCs. These receptors were collected from a female donor in good health and CMV-seropositive. Both conserved end residues are part of each CDR3. The order of the fields is CDR3 DNA, CDR3 protein, clone size, D gene, V gene, J gene. D genes are given only for firm matches. Rows give clone size only sometimes, using once, few, many, or a class for an expanded clone.

DNA: TGTGCCAGCAGTTCCGCACAAGGGACTAGCGGGAGGAGACGATACAATGAGCAGTTCTTC
CDR3: CASSSAQGTSGRRRYNEQFF
size: few
D: TRBD2
V: TRBV28
J: TRBJ2-1

DNA: TGTGCCAGCAGTCGCAGCGGGCAGACTAACTATGGCTACACCTTC
CDR3: CASSRSGQTNYGYTF
size: .
D: .
V: TRBV9
J: TRBJ1-2

DNA: TGTGCCATCGGAGGGGGGGCAAACAATCAGCCCCAGCATTTT
CDR3: CAIGGGANNQPQHF
size: few
D: .
V: TRBV28
J: TRBJ1-5

DNA: TGTGCCAGCAGTTACTCTATCGAGGTATCGGAGACCCAGTACTTC
CDR3: CASSYSIEVSETQYF
size: .
D: .
V: TRBV6-5
J: TRBJ2-5

DNA: TGTGCCAGCAGCATACAGGGGGTCCCCTACGAGCAGTACTTC
CDR3: CASSIQGVPYEQYF
size: few
D: TRBD1
V: TRBV9
J: TRBJ2-7

DNA: TGTGCCAGCAGTGACTTAGGACTAGCGGATCTGCACAATGAGCAGTTCTTC
CDR3: CASSDLGLADLHNEQFF
size: .
D: TRBD2
V: TRBV25-1
J: TRBJ2-1

DNA: TGTGCCTGGAGTGTTTATAACTATGGCTACACCTTC
CDR3: CAWSVYNYGYTF
size: .
D: .
V: TRBV30
J: TRBJ1-2

DNA: TGTGCCAGCAGCCCGCCCGGACAGGCGGGAGGCAAAGAGCAGTACTTC
CDR3: CASSPPGQAGGKEQYF
size: few
D: .
V: TRBV7-8
J: TRBJ2-7

DNA: TGTGCCAGCAGCTTAGCGTTGCGGGGGTACAATGAGCAGTTCTTC
CDR3: CASSLALRGYNEQFF
size: .
D: TRBD2
V: TRBV7-2
J: TRBJ2-1

DNA: TGTGCCTGGAGTGTACGGGGCGGGAGGGGGTTCGCCGGGGAGCTGTTTTTT
CDR3: CAWSVRGGRGFAGELFF
size: .
D: TRBD2
V: TRBV30
J: TRBJ2-2

DNA: TGTGCCAGCAGCCCAGGGGGGCTAGCTTGGATCTACGAGCAGTACTTC
CDR3: CASSPGGLAWIYEQYF
size: few
D: .
V: TRBV7-9
J: TRBJ2-7

DNA: TGTGCCAGCTCGCCCCAAATAGGCGGGAGGGCCCCCGAGCAGTACTTC
CDR3: CASSPQIGGRAPEQYF
size: .
D: TRBD2
V: TRBV18
J: TRBJ2-7

DNA: TGCGCCAGCAGCCAATACCAGACAGCGGGAGTTGTGTTAATCGGCGACGAGCAGTACTTC
CDR3: CASSQYQTAGVVLIGDEQYF
size: .
D: TRBD2
V: TRBV4-3
J: TRBJ2-7

DNA: TGTGCCAGCAGCCAAGACGGACAGGGACGAGGAGGAGAAAAACTGTTTTTT
CDR3: CASSQDGQGRGGEKLFF
size: few
D: TRBD1
V: TRBV4-2
J: TRBJ1-4

DNA: TGTGCCAGCAGCCTATACGGCGGCGCCTACTACGAGCAGTACTTC
CDR3: CASSLYGGAYYEQYF
size: .
D: .
V: TRBV6-1
J: TRBJ2-7

DNA: TGTGCCAGCAGTTACCCAGGGGAAAGTCCGAATGGCTACACCTTC
CDR3: CASSYPGESPNGYTF
size: few
D: .
V: TRBV6-6
J: TRBJ1-2

DNA: TGCGCCAGCAGCCAAGAATCGAGGGAACAGCCCCAGCATTTT
CDR3: CASSQESREQPQHF
size: few
D: .
V: TRBV4-3
J: TRBJ1-5

DNA: TGCGCCAGCAGCCAAGATCGGGCAGGGTACCCCGAAAAACTGTTTTTT
CDR3: CASSQDRAGYPEKLFF
size: .
D: .
V: TRBV4-3
J: TRBJ1-4

DNA: TGTGCCAGCAGTGAATCCGGGTACTCCTACAATGAGCAGTTCTTC
CDR3: CASSESGYSYNEQFF
size: .
D: .
V: TRBV25-1
J: TRBJ2-1

DNA: TGTGCCAGCAGCAAACGACTAGCGGGGAAATACGAGCAGTACTTC
CDR3: CASSKRLAGKYEQYF
size: .
D: TRBD2
V: TRBV5-6
J: TRBJ2-7

DNA: TGTGCCAGCAGCCCGCTGGGGCAGGACGAGCAGTACTTC
CDR3: CASSPLGQDEQYF
size: .
D: .
V: TRBV7-9
J: TRBJ2-7

DNA: TGTGCCAGCAGCTCGGACTACCTCTCGGGGACCGGGGAGCTGTTTTTT
CDR3: CASSSDYLSGTGELFF
size: few
D: .
V: TRBV7-6
J: TRBJ2-2

DNA: TGTGCCAGCAGCTCACCCTTACAGGGGGCTCCCATCGAGCAGTACTTC
CDR3: CASSSPLQGAPIEQYF
size: once
D: TRBD1
V: TRBV5-6
J: TRBJ2-7

DNA: TGTGCCAGCAGTGAAGAGTCGGGAAGGAAACTGTTTTTT
CDR3: CASSEESGRKLFF
size: .
D: .
V: TRBV2
J: TRBJ1-4

DNA: TGTGCCAGCAGCGCCCCCCTGCAGGCCGAGCAGTACTTC
CDR3: CASSAPLQAEQYF
size: .
D: .
V: TRBV9
J: TRBJ2-7

DNA: TGTGCCAGCAGTGTGACAGGGGGCGATGGCTACACCTTC
CDR3: CASSVTGGDGYTF
size: .
D: TRBD1
V: TRBV25-1
J: TRBJ1-2

DNA: TGTGCCAGCAGCTTACGACTAGAAAAGAGAGACAATGAGCAGTTCTTC
CDR3: CASSLRLEKRDNEQFF
size: once
D: .
V: TRBV7-9
J: TRBJ2-1

DNA: TGTGCCAGCAGTGATCCGGAGCGGGGGACCCAGTACTTC
CDR3: CASSDPERGTQYF
size: .
D: TRBD2
V: TRBV2
J: TRBJ2-5

DNA: TGTGCCAGCAGCGTAGAAGCGGGGGGGTACAATGAGCAGTTCTTC
CDR3: CASSVEAGGYNEQFF
size: .
D: TRBD2
V: TRBV9
J: TRBJ2-1

DNA: TGTGCCTGGAGCATAGCAGGGTTAAATGAAAAACTGTTTTTT
CDR3: CAWSIAGLNEKLFF
size: .
D: .
V: TRBV30
J: TRBJ1-4

DNA: TGTGCCAGCAGCCAGGACAGGGGGCCAGGAAACACCATATATTTT
CDR3: CASSQDRGPGNTIYF
size: .
D: TRBD1
V: TRBV7-2
J: TRBJ1-3

DNA: TGTGCCAGCAGCGGGACAGGGAAAGACTCCTACGAGCAGTACTTC
CDR3: CASSGTGKDSYEQYF
size: .
D: TRBD1
V: TRBV2
J: TRBJ2-7

DNA: TGTGCCAGCAGCGAACAGGGGTGGAACAATCAGCCCCAGCATTTT
CDR3: CASSEQGWNNQPQHF
size: few
D: TRBD1
V: TRBV27
J: TRBJ1-5

DNA: TGTGCCAGCAGCCCCCTGGGGACTAGCGGGGTGTTTGAGACCCAGTACTTC
CDR3: CASSPLGTSGVFETQYF
size: .
D: TRBD2
V: TRBV9
J: TRBJ2-5

DNA: TGTGCCAGCAGTTATAGAACAGGGTCGGGCGGCTACACCTTC
CDR3: CASSYRTGSGGYTF
size: .
D: .
V: TRBV27
J: TRBJ1-2

DNA: TGTGCCAGCAGGGGGACACGTCGAGGAAACACCATATATTTT
CDR3: CASRGTRRGNTIYF
size: few
D: .
V: TRBV6-1
J: TRBJ1-3

DNA: TGCGCCAGCAGCCAACCACAGGTGGCCCCTTATCGATCACCCCTCCACTTT
CDR3: CASSQPQVAPYRSPLHF
size: few
D: .
V: TRBV4-1
J: TRBJ1-6

DNA: TGTGCCAGCAGCTTAATCTCCGTTTCCGAGCAGTACTTC
CDR3: CASSLISVSEQYF
size: few
D: .
V: TRBV7-3
J: TRBJ2-7

DNA: TGCGCCAGCAGCCAACAACAAGAGACCCAGTACTTC
CDR3: CASSQQQETQYF
size: .
D: .
V: TRBV4-1
J: TRBJ2-5

DNA: TGTGCCAGCAGCCGGACAGGGCCCAATTCACCCCTCCACTTT
CDR3: CASSRTGPNSPLHF
size: .
D: TRBD1
V: TRBV6-5
J: TRBJ1-6

DNA: TGTGCCAGCCTTTCCGGGACAGGGTCTGGGGAGCAGTACTTC
CDR3: CASLSGTGSGEQYF
size: few
D: TRBD1
V: TRBV6-1
J: TRBJ2-7

DNA: TGTGCCAGCAGTTACGGGACAGGGGGACGTATGGAGACCCAGTACTTC
CDR3: CASSYGTGGRMETQYF
size: .
D: TRBD1
V: TRBV6-5
J: TRBJ2-5

DNA: TGCAGCGTTGAAAGACAAGGGGGCTCGGGGGAGCAGTACTTC
CDR3: CSVERQGGSGEQYF
size: .
D: TRBD1
V: TRBV29-1
J: TRBJ2-7

DNA: TGTGCCAGCTCACCAGACAGAACCTCCTACGAGCAGTACTTC
CDR3: CASSPDRTSYEQYF
size: .
D: .
V: TRBV18
J: TRBJ2-7

DNA: TGCGCCAGCAGCCTAAGACAGGGGGGAGCTTTCTTT
CDR3: CASSLRQGGAFF
size: .
D: TRBD1
V: TRBV4-1
J: TRBJ1-1

DNA: TGTGCCACCAGCAGAGATGGGACAGGGGAAAACATTCAGTACTTC
CDR3: CATSRDGTGENIQYF
size: few
D: TRBD1
V: TRBV15
J: TRBJ2-4

DNA: TGTGCCAGCAGCTCAGGGGTCGCCTACGAGCAGTACTTC
CDR3: CASSSGVAYEQYF
size: few
D: .
V: TRBV7-2
J: TRBJ2-7

DNA: TGCAGCGTTGACTCTGACAGGGCTGAAGCTTTCTTT
CDR3: CSVDSDRAEAFF
size: few
D: TRBD1
V: TRBV29-1
J: TRBJ1-1

DNA: TGTGCCAGCAGTTCCGCAGGCGGGGTAAATGAGCAGTTCTTC
CDR3: CASSSAGGVNEQFF
size: few
D: .
V: TRBV6-5
J: TRBJ2-1

DNA: TGTGCTAGTGGTTTGGTACAGGGCGATGGCAATCAGCCCCAGCATTTT
CDR3: CASGLVQGDGNQPQHF
size: few
D: .
V: TRBV12-5
J: TRBJ1-5

DNA: TGTGCCATCAGTGTGGGACAGGGGGTTCGGGGCTACACCTTC
CDR3: CAISVGQGVRGYTF
size: once
D: TRBD1
V: TRBV10-3
J: TRBJ1-2

DNA: TGCGCCAGCAGCTCCACTGTATCCCCGGGACGGGGAGGACATGGCTACACCTTC
CDR3: CASSSTVSPGRGGHGYTF
size: .
D: .
V: TRBV5-1
J: TRBJ1-2

DNA: TGCGCCAGCAGCTGGACTGCATCGGGACAGGCTCTCTCCTACGAGCAGTACTTC
CDR3: CASSWTASGQALSYEQYF
size: .
D: TRBD1
V: TRBV5-1
J: TRBJ2-7

DNA: TGTGCCAGCAGCTCGACAGGGACTAATGAAAAACTGTTTTTT
CDR3: CASSSTGTNEKLFF
size: few
D: TRBD1
V: TRBV27
J: TRBJ1-4

DNA: TGTGCCTGGATCCGAGGGGGCCTGGGAAGTTCGTATGGCTACACCTTC
CDR3: CAWIRGGLGSSYGYTF
size: .
D: TRBD1
V: TRBV30
J: TRBJ1-2

DNA: TGCAGCGGCCTAAGGGGACTAGGGAAAGAGACCCAGTACTTC
CDR3: CSGLRGLGKETQYF
size: .
D: TRBD2
V: TRBV29-1
J: TRBJ2-5

DNA: TGTGCCTGGAGCTCAGGGGGGTCCTACGAGCAGTACTTC
CDR3: CAWSSGGSYEQYF
size: few
D: .
V: TRBV30
J: TRBJ2-7

DNA: TGTGCCAGCAGTTCTCCAGGGTTGGGTAACACTGAAGCTTTCTTT
CDR3: CASSSPGLGNTEAFF
size: .
D: .
V: TRBV28
J: TRBJ1-1

DNA: TGTGCCAGCAGCTCACAGGCTTCGGAGTACAATGAGCAGTTCTTC
CDR3: CASSSQASEYNEQFF
size: few
D: .
V: TRBV7-2
J: TRBJ2-1

DNA: TGTGCCAGCAGCAAAGGACTAGCGTCCTCCTACGAGCAGTACTTC
CDR3: CASSKGLASSYEQYF
size: .
D: TRBD2
V: TRBV2
J: TRBJ2-7